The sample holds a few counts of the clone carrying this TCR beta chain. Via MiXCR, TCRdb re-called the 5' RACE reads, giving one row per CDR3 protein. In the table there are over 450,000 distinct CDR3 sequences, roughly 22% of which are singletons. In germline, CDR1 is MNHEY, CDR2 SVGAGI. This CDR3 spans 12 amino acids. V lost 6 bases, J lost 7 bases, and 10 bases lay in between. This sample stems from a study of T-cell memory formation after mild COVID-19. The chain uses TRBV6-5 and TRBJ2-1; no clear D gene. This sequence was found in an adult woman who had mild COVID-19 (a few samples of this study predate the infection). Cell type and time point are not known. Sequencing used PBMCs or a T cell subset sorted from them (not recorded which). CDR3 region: CASRTMRNEQFF. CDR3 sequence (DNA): TGTGCCAGCAGAACTATGAGAAATGAGCAGTTCTTC.